Below are 15 T cell receptor beta chains sequenced from a single sample in a study of T cell changes during pregnancy in multiple sclerosis. TCRdb's table, derived via immunoSEQ multiplex PCR, lists solely in-frame clones and lacks some. The repertoire holds roughly 100,000 clones, roughly nine tenths seen once, with 3.5% in the top ten. The source material was peripheral blood, sampled after pregnancy. Receptors originate from a female donor with multiple sclerosis, enrolled in a pregnancy study.

The gene calls are TRBV9 and TRBJ1-6; D not resolved. The V gene lost 2 bases and the J gene lost 0 bases, with 6 bases spanning the gap. The CDR3 has 15 residues. Germline CDR1 SGDLS, CDR2 YYNGEE. CDR3 nucleotide sequence: TGTGCCAGCAGCGTCCGGGGCTCCTATAATTCACCCCTCCACTTT. Translated: CASSVRGSYNSPLHF.

V usage is TRBV2 and J usage is TRBJ1-2; 7 bases are a match to TRBD1. The germline V gene encodes CDR1 SNHLY and CDR2 FYNNEI. The CDR3 extends over 13 amino acids. Trimming cost V 7 bases and J 2 bases; bases outside gene matches: 4. CDR3 protein: CASIGQENYGYTF. CDR3 in DNA: TGTGCCAGCATTGGACAGGAGAACTATGGCTACACCTTC.

This clone was seen just once. The J gene is TRBJ2-5, the V gene TRBV5-6; 7 bases align to TRBD2. V trimming: 4 bases; J trimming: 4 bases; junction bases outside the gene matches: 13. Germline CDR1 reads SGHDT; CDR2 reads YYEEEE. The CDR3 spans 16 residues. CDR3 DNA: TGTGCCAGCAGCCTGATTAGGACTAGAGGTTCAGAGACCCAGTACTTC. Translated: CASSLIRTRGSETQYF.

The genes are TRBV6-5 and TRBJ2-3; 11 nucleotides line up with TRBD2. The CDR3 is 15 amino acids. Unmatched junction bases numbered 6, after V lost 6 bases and J lost 4 bases. CDR1 MNHEY and CDR2 SVGAGI come from the germline V gene. CDR3 sequence: CASRGLAGGSDTQYF. The CDR3 DNA reads as TGTGCCAGCAGGGGGCTAGCGGGGGGTTCAGATACGCAGTATTTT.

This clone was observed a single time. The gene calls are TRBV14 and TRBJ2-3, with a possible D match to TRBD1 (6 bases). Per germline, CDR1 SGHDN and CDR2 FVKESK. The CDR3 is made up of 16 amino acids. V dropped 2 bases and J dropped 4 bases, with 16 bases sitting between them. The DNA of the CDR3 is TGTGCCAGCAGCCAAAGAGGTGGGGGCGGGTCAGATACGCAGTATTTT. Amino acids: CASSQRGGGGSDTQYF.

This clone was seen more than once but under ten times. The rearrangement joins TRBV30 to TRBJ1-6, with D maybe TRBD1 (6 bases). The CDR3 is 17 residues long. From germline, CDR1 is GTSNPN and CDR2 SVGIG (reference sequence). Trimming stripped 4 bases from V and 7 bases from J, with 23 bases between. The chain's CDR3 is CAWTLTWGGETNSPLHF. The CDR3, as DNA: TGTGCCTGGACCCTCACCTGGGGGGGCGAAACAAATTCACCCCTCCACTTT.

The chain joins TRBV9 to TRBJ1-2, with 8 nucleotides matching TRBD1. Germline trimming cut 2 bases from V and 5 bases from J; bases unmatched to any gene: 8. Germline V gene sequence: CDR1 SGDLS, CDR2 YYNGEE. The CDR3 has 15 residues. The CDR3 nucleotides read TGTGCCAGCAGCGTTGCCTGGACAGGGCTGTATGGCTACACCTTC. It codes for CASSVAWTGLYGYTF.

CDR3 nucleotide sequence: TGTGCCAGCAGCAGGCACGGGGGGAGGGCCGGGGAGCTGTTTTTT. This encodes CASSRHGGRAGELFF. The chain links TRBV11-2 to TRBJ2-2, with 7 bases aligning to TRBD2. The CDR3 is made up of 15 amino acids. The V gene end was trimmed by 5 bases and the J gene end by 6 bases; junction bases not matched to a gene: 9. Germline assignment: CDR1 SGHAT and CDR2 FQNNGV.

This sequence joins TRBV19 and TRBJ1-2; 8 bases line up with TRBD1. After removal of 7 bases from V and 4 bases from J, the junction contained 5 bases not matched to a gene. Germline V gives CDR1 LNHDA, CDR2 SQIVND (reference sequence). The CDR3 runs 13 residues. The CDR3 protein is CASTQGTGYGYTF. Here the CDR3 DNA reads TGTGCCAGTACCCAGGGGACAGGCTATGGCTACACCTTC.

This chain joins TRBV19 and TRBJ2-3; unclear D gene. Looked up from germline, CDR1 is LNHDA and CDR2 is SQIVND (reference sequence). The CDR3 is 13 amino acids. V lost 0 bases to trimming and J lost 10 bases, with 11 bases between them. The CDR3 sequence is CASSIDRPEAQYF. The DNA for the CDR3 is TGTGCCAGTAGTATAGATCGTCCCGAGGCGCAGTATTTT.

The CDR3 DNA reads TGTGCCATCAGTGACGACAGGGTTGGCTACACCTTC. Translated, it gives CAISDDRVGYTF. J is TRBJ1-2 and V is TRBV10-3; 7 nucleotides line up with TRBD1. V was pared by 3 bases and J by 7 bases, with 2 bases of the junction left unmatched. This CDR3 contains 12 residues. Germline V lookup: CDR1 ENHRY, CDR2 SYGVKD.

This clone came up once. This chain joins TRBV5-1 and TRBJ2-7; 8 positions agree with TRBD1. The CDR3 runs to 13 residues. Germline CDR1 reads SGHRS; CDR2 reads YFSETQ. Trimming took 5 bases from V and 5 from J; bases not matched to a gene: 6. CDR3 DNA: TGCGCCAGCAGAGTTCAGACAGGGGACGAGCAGTACTTC. It encodes CASRVQTGDEQYF.

This chain joins TRBV25-1 and TRBJ1-1, with 10 positions matching TRBD1. This CDR3 is built from 18 residues. Per the germline V gene, CDR1 is MGHDK and CDR2 is SYGVNS. Losses at the gene ends were 3 bases for V and 3 bases for J; bases not matched to a gene: 13. This CDR3 reads CASSDGQGVIGIYTEAFF. In nucleotides, the CDR3 is TGTGCCAGCAGTGACGGACAGGGGGTTATTGGGATTTACACTGAAGCTTTCTTT.

This sequence joins TRBV19 and TRBJ2-3; D perhaps matches TRBD2 (5 bases). Trimming cost V 4 bases and J 4 bases, with 18 bases left between them. Germline CDR1 and CDR2: LNHDA and SQIVND (reference sequence). CDR3 length equals 16 residues. CDR3 in amino acids: CASSNTRKGPPDTQYF. The CDR3 nucleotides read TGTGCCAGTAGTAACACTAGGAAGGGTCCCCCAGATACGCAGTATTTT.

The chain links TRBV7-2 to TRBJ1-5; unclear D gene. V was trimmed by 1 base and J by 2 bases, leaving 15 bases between them. Germline CDR1 and CDR2: SGHTA and FQGNSA. The CDR3 extends over 17 amino acids. CDR3 loop: CASSLVFSPEGNQPQHF. DNA of the CDR3: TGTGCCAGCAGCTTAGTTTTTAGCCCTGAAGGCAATCAGCCCCAGCATTTT.